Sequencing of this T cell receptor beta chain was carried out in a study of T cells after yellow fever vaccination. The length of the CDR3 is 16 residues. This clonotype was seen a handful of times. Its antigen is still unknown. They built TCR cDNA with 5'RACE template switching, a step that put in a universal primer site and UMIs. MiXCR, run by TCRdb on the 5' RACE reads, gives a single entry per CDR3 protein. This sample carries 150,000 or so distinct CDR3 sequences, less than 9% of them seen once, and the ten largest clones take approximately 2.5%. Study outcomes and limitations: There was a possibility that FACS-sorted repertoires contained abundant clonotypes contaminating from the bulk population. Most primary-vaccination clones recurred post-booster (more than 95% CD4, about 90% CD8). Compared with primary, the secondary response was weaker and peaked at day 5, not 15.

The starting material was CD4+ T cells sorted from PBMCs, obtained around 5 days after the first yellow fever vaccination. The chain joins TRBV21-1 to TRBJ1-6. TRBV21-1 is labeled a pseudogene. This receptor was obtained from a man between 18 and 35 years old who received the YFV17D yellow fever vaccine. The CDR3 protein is CASSKGMSSYNSPLHF. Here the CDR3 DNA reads TGTGCCAGCAGCAAGGGAATGAGCTCCTATAATTCACCCCTCCACTTT.